This TCR beta chain was recovered during a study of T cells in Graves' hyperthyroidism and ophthalmopathy. On the study more broadly: Peripheral blood was collected at initial diagnosis, before any treatment.

Germline V gene data show CDR1 as SNHLY and CDR2 as FYNNEI. This CDR3 has 17 residues. V trimming: 6 bases; J trimming: 5 bases; junction bases outside the gene matches: 16. This clonotype has ten or more counts. RNA transcripts yielded amplified TCR beta CDR3 regions. HTBI primers drove first-round RT-PCR of the TCR CDR3. A single record per CDR3 protein comes from TCRdb applying MiXCR to the multiplex PCR reads. This sample has around 400,000 distinct CDR3 sequences; roughly 14% occur once, and the top ten carry approximately 30%. The rearrangement joins TRBV2 to TRBJ1-1; TRBD1 matches at 9 bases. Sequencing used blood. This TCR derives from a woman aged 18-29 years with Graves' hyperthyroidism that later progressed to Graves' ophthalmopathy. The CDR3 here is CASRTPGQGGLGTEAFF. The CDR3 nucleotides read TGTGCCAGCAGGACACCGGGACAGGGAGGGTTGGGAACTGAAGCTTTCTTT. The full variable domain, rest sourced from reference TRBV2 and TRBJ1-1, is EPEVTQTPSHQVTQMGQEVILRCVPISNHLYFYWYRQILGQKVEFLVSFYNNEISEKSEIFDDQFSVERPDGSNFTLKIRSTKLEDSAMYFCASRTPGQGGLGTEAFFGQGTRLTVV.